A single sample is the source of the 14 T cell receptor beta chains below, sequenced in a study of CD8 T cells in ankylosing spondylitis. TCRdb re-called the 5' RACE reads through MiXCR, storing one row per CDR3 protein. The sample consists of some 250,000 distinct CDR3 sequences, around 11% of them appearing once. The sequenced sample was blood, either unsorted or a sorted T cell fraction (not recorded which). These receptors were obtained from a male donor with ankylosing spondylitis or in good health (not recorded which).

This clonotype has just a few counts. This chain links TRBV2 with TRBJ2-1; 11 nucleotides match TRBD1. Germline CDR1 is SNHLY and CDR2 is FYNNEI. This CDR3 region has 15 residues. The V segment lost 6 bases and the J segment 2 bases; nucleotides outside the gene matches: 3. Written as DNA, the CDR3 is TGTGCCAGCAGGGCGGACAGGGGGCCCTACAATGAGCAGTTCTTC. Translated: CASRADRGPYNEQFF.

This clonotype appeared many times. The gene calls are TRBV7-8 and TRBJ1-1; D perhaps matches TRBD1 (6 bases). The CDR3 runs 20 residues. V was cut by 3 bases and J by 1 base, with 27 bases left in between. Per germline, CDR1 SGHVS and CDR2 FQNEAQ. This CDR3 is CASSFRQATEIPHRNTEAFF. CDR3 in DNA: TGTGCCAGCAGCTTCCGACAGGCCACCGAAATCCCTCATCGGAACACTGAAGCTTTCTTT. The full variable domain, with the rest looked up from reference TRBV7-8 and TRBJ1-1, is GAGVSQSPRYKVAKRGQDVALRCDPISGHVSLFWYQQALGQGPEFLTYFQNEAQLDKSGLPSDRFFAERPEGSVSTLKIQRTQQEDSAVYLCASSFRQATEIPHRNTEAFFGQGTRLTVV.

This clonotype was detected only a few times. The chain carries TRBV6-5 and TRBJ2-3; D gene uncertain. V lost 6 bases and J 2 bases, leaving 9 bases between the germline ends. This CDR3 contains 13 residues. Germline-derived CDR1 and CDR2 are MNHEY and SVGAGI. CDR3 DNA sequence: TGTGCCAGCAGAGATGGACCCACAGATACGCAGTATTTT. It translates to CASRDGPTDTQYF.

This clonotype was counted ten times or more. V and J are TRBV5-5 and TRBJ2-1, with 8 positions matching TRBD2. CDR1 and CDR2 from the germline V gene are SGHKS and YYEKEE (reference sequence). V was pared by 1 base and J by 6 bases, with 9 bases of the junction left unmatched. The CDR3 runs to 16 residues. In nucleotides, the CDR3 is TGTGCCAGCAGCTTGCGGGCGAGCGGGAGAGGCAATGAGCAGTTCTTC. It codes for CASSLRASGRGNEQFF.

In the case of this clonotype: Germline and junction disagree at one end, which may indicate a read error. The genes are TRBV6-6 and TRBJ2-3; D is perhaps TRBD2 (5 bases). CDR3 size: 15 residues. Germline V gives CDR1 MNHNY, CDR2 SVGAGI (reference sequence). DNA for the CDR3: TGTGCCAACAGTTACCCACAGACTATCTCAGATACGCAGTATTTT. Its protein is CANSYPQTISDTQYF.

V usage is TRBV6-5 and J usage is TRBJ2-3; the D is unclear. The CDR3 is 14 amino acids. V lost 0 bases and J 0 bases, leaving 4 bases between the germline ends. CDR1 and CDR2 from the germline V gene are MNHEY and SVGAGI. The CDR3 reads CASSYSRSTDTQYF. The CDR3, as DNA: TGTGCCAGCAGTTACTCGAGGAGCACAGATACGCAGTATTTT.

This rearrangement joins TRBV9 to TRBJ1-1, with D perhaps matching TRBD1 (6 bases). Per the germline V gene, CDR1 is SGDLS and CDR2 is YYNGEE. V shed 3 bases and J shed 2 bases, with 11 bases lying between them. The CDR3 has 14 residues. The DNA for the CDR3 is TGTGCCAGCAGCGCCGGACAGCACAACACTGAAGCTTTCTTT. It specifies CASSAGQHNTEAFF.

This clonotype was seen repeatedly, ten times or more. This chain connects TRBV12-3 or TRBV12-4 to TRBJ2-5, with TRBD2 matching 13 bases. V was clipped by 4 bases and J by 5 bases; unmatched bases: 7. This CDR3 region has 16 residues. This CDR3 is CASSSQLAGGRETQYF. In nucleotides, the CDR3 is TGTGCCAGCAGTTCCCAACTAGCGGGGGGGAGGGAGACCCAGTACTTC.

This clonotype turned up a few times. CDR3 nucleotides: TGTGCCAGCAGTTACTCTGGGGGACCTAATGAAAAACTGTTTTTT. Its protein product is CASSYSGGPNEKLFF. The V and J genes are TRBV6-5 and TRBJ1-4; TRBD1 might be the D (5 bases). The CDR3 runs 15 residues. Trimming pared 0 bases from V and 3 bases from J, leaving 8 bases between. Germline V gives CDR1 MNHEY, CDR2 SVGAGI.

The rearrangement links TRBV20-1 to TRBJ2-6; TRBD1 matches 7 bases. The CDR3 length is 19 residues. Germline values: CDR1 DFQATT, CDR2 SNEGSKA (reference sequence). The CDR3: CRGPTPGSGTASGANVLTF. The CDR3 coding sequence is TGCAGGGGCCCTACACCGGGCTCCGGGACAGCCTCTGGGGCCAACGTCCTGACTTTC.

In its sample, this clonotype was seen many times. The CDR3 nucleotides read TGCGCCAGCAGCCAACGCTTCTGGGACGGAATTTCCTACGAGCAGTACTTC. It encodes CASSQRFWDGISYEQYF. This chain joins TRBV4-1 and TRBJ2-7; D assignment may be TRBD1 or TRBD2 (5 bases each). Deletions cut 2 bases from V and 1 base from J, with 18 bases between. CDR1 and CDR2 (germline): MGHRA, YSYEKL. The CDR3 has 17 amino acids.

The table lists this clonotype with many counts. The chain uses TRBV20-1 and TRBJ2-3; 14 bases line up with TRBD2. The V gene end was trimmed by 5 bases and the J gene end by 7 bases; junction bases not matched to a gene: 8. Germline-derived CDR1 and CDR2 are DFQATT and SNEGSKA (reference sequence). CDR3 length: 15 amino acids. CDR3 in amino acids: CSAASTSGGVYTQYF. CDR3 bases: TGCAGTGCTGCCTCGACTAGCGGGGGGGTCTATACGCAGTATTTT.

This clonotype was seen repeatedly, ten times or more. J is TRBJ2-2 and V is TRBV5-6, with 8 nucleotides matching TRBD1. Germline V CDR1 and CDR2: SGHDT, YYEEEE. The V segment lost 4 bases and the J segment 0 bases; nucleotides outside the gene matches: 5. The CDR3 is 16 amino acids. CDR3 in DNA: TGTGCCAGCAGCCCGGGGACAGGTGCGAACACCGGGGAGCTGTTTTTT. Its translation is CASSPGTGANTGELFF.

This clonotype was detected ten times or more. The V and J genes are TRBV12-3 or TRBV12-4 and TRBJ1-4; 8 nucleotides agree with TRBD1. The ends lost 6 bases at V and 5 bases at J; junction bases unmatched: 14. The length of the CDR3 is 17 residues. CDR3: CASRLSKTGGSNEKLFF. The DNA of the CDR3 is TGTGCCAGCAGGTTATCCAAAACAGGGGGGAGCAATGAAAAACTGTTTTTT.